Listed here are 30 T cell receptor beta chains from one sample, sequenced in a study of T cells in localized non-small cell lung cancer. Libraries were prepared by immunoSEQ multiplex PCR; TCRdb keeps only in-frame clonotypes and omits some of them. The profile shows approximately 49,000 clones, 60% to 80% of them singletons. The source was peripheral blood, collected before any cancer treatment. These receptors were obtained from a man aged 35-75 years with stage I squamous cell lung carcinoma.

The V call is TRBV6-5, the J call TRBJ2-3; D unresolved. Between the trimmed V and J ends, which lost 0 bases and 8 bases, there was a span of 9 bases. Looked up from germline, CDR1 is MNHEY and CDR2 is SVGAGI. This CDR3 spans 13 amino acids. Written as DNA, the CDR3 is TGTGCCAGCAGTTACTCGGACGATACTACGCAGTATTTT. Amino acids: CASSYSDDTTQYF.

The V call is TRBV30, the J call TRBJ2-6; D gene ambiguous. Trimming stripped 1 base from V and 1 base from J, with 2 bases between. The CDR3 is made up of 13 amino acids. CDR1 is GTSNPN, CDR2 SVGIG, per germline (reference sequence). This CDR3 is CAWSESGANVLTF. The DNA of the CDR3 is TGTGCCTGGAGTGAGTCTGGGGCCAACGTCCTGACTTTC.

Here the CDR3 reads CATSQLDRAGSWQFF. The DNA for the CDR3 is TGTGCCACCAGCCAACTGGACAGGGCGGGGTCATGGCAGTTCTTC. V gene TRBV15 combines with J gene TRBJ2-1; 8 bases fit TRBD1. The CDR3 has 15 amino acids. Germline-derived CDR1 and CDR2 are LNHNV and YYDKDF (reference sequence). V was pared by 5 bases and J by 12 bases, with 15 bases of the junction left unmatched.

J is TRBJ1-2 and V is TRBV19; tentative D call: TRBD1 (6 bases). The CDR3 contains 17 residues. The V and J ends lost 5 bases and 0 bases respectively, with 19 bases between them. CDR1 and CDR2 (germline): LNHDA, SQIVND (reference sequence). The CDR3 sequence is CASSARGALPTNYGYTF. CDR3 DNA: TGTGCCAGTAGTGCCCGGGGGGCGCTCCCTACTAACTATGGCTACACCTTC.

The gene calls are TRBV7-3 and TRBJ1-1; maybe TRBD1 (5 bases). The length of the CDR3 is 13 residues. Trimming took off 2 bases at V and 1 base at J, with 5 bases between the two ends. From germline, CDR1 is SGHTA and CDR2 FQGTGA. CDR3 bases: TGTGCCAGCAGCTTAGGACAGAACACTGAAGCTTTCTTT. As protein: CASSLGQNTEAFF.

This chain connects TRBV6-1 to TRBJ1-5; D not certain. The CDR3 spans 13 residues. Germline values: CDR1 MNHNS, CDR2 SASEGT. The ends were cut back, 10 bases at V and 3 bases at J, with 13 bases in the middle. The CDR3 DNA reads as TGTGCCACCCTCCACAGCGCCAATCAGCCCCAGCATTTT. Residues: CATLHSANQPQHF.

The chain couples TRBV7-2 to TRBJ2-3; D not resolved. Germline V gene sequence: CDR1 SGHTA, CDR2 FQGNSA. V gave up 1 base and J gave up 3 bases, with 11 bases separating them. The CDR3 consists of 15 residues. The CDR3 sequence is CASSLEGLGTDTQYF. For the CDR3, the DNA is TGTGCCAGCAGCTTAGAAGGGCTTGGAACAGATACGCAGTATTTT.

This clone turned up a few times. The rearrangement links TRBV27 to TRBJ1-5; no reliable D call. Germline CDR1 is MNHEY and CDR2 is SMNVEV (reference sequence). V gave up 3 bases and J gave up 0 bases, with 6 bases separating them. This CDR3 is 14 amino acids long. CDR3 DNA: TGTGCCAGCAGTTTTGAAGCTAGCAATCAGCCCCAGCATTTT. Translated: CASSFEASNQPQHF.

Only one count was recorded for this clone. The genes are TRBV28 and TRBJ2-2; 8 bases are a match to TRBD1. CDR3 length: 17 residues. Germline trimming cut 5 bases from V and 2 bases from J; bases unmatched to any gene: 10. The V gene's germline CDR1 is MDHEN and CDR2 SYDVKM. The CDR3 DNA is TGTGCCAGCAGTGTGCGCTCAGGGGGCCTCAACACCGGGGAGCTGTTTTTT. It specifies CASSVRSGGLNTGELFF.

This rearrangement joins TRBV7-8 to TRBJ2-3; possible D gene TRBD1, 6 bases. The germline V gene encodes CDR1 SGHVS and CDR2 FQNEAQ. Trimming shortened V by 9 bases and J by 6 bases, and 16 bases separated the two germline ends. The CDR3 has 13 residues. CDR3 sequence reads: CASTTGSGDTQYF. CDR3 nucleotide sequence: TGTGCCAGTACTACAGGGTCGGGGGATACGCAGTATTTT.

The chain employs TRBV2 and TRBJ1-6; 11 nucleotides align to TRBD1. Trimming cost V 2 bases and J 9 bases; bases outside gene matches: 3. Germline V gene sequence: CDR1 SNHLY, CDR2 FYNNEI. CDR3 length: 15 amino acids. CDR3 DNA sequence: TGTGCCAGCAGTGAATTGGGACAGGGGGGTTCACCCCTCCACTTT. This encodes CASSELGQGGSPLHF.

The table lists this clone with a few counts. V and J are TRBV5-1 and TRBJ2-1; no reliable D call. The CDR3 totals 12 residues. Germline assignment: CDR1 SGHRS and CDR2 YFSETQ. Between the trimmed V and J ends, which lost 1 base and 10 bases, there was a span of 9 bases. CDR3 bases: TGCGCCAGCAGCTTGCGGGCCCGGGAGCAGTTCTTC. It translates to CASSLRAREQFF.

This sequence joins TRBV30 and TRBJ2-7, with TRBD1 identical over 11 bases. The CDR3 extends over 14 amino acids. V was clipped by 3 bases and J by 4 bases; unmatched bases: 5. Looked up from germline, CDR1 is GTSNPN and CDR2 is SVGIG (reference sequence). CDR3 residues: CAWSQGQGAYEQYF. CDR3 DNA: TGTGCCTGGAGCCAAGGACAGGGGGCTTACGAGCAGTACTTC.

The J gene is TRBJ2-5, the V gene TRBV30; D possibly uses TRBD1 or TRBD2 (5 bases each). CDR1 and CDR2 from the germline V gene are GTSNPN and SVGIG (reference sequence). The CDR3 spans 12 residues. Trimming pared 5 bases from V and 9 bases from J, leaving 16 bases between. As DNA, the CDR3 is TGTGCCTGGCGACAGACCTCCGGGGCCCAGTACTTC. Residues: CAWRQTSGAQYF.

CDR3 protein: CASRGLGGGDYGYTF. In DNA, the CDR3 is TGCGCCAGCAGGGGATTAGGTGGAGGCGACTATGGCTACACCTTC. The V gene is TRBV10-1, the J gene TRBJ1-2; D unresolved. Trimming took off 6 bases at V and 3 bases at J, with 17 bases between the two ends. The CDR3 has 15 residues. Germline loops: CDR1 WNHNN, CDR2 SYGVQD (reference sequence).

The rearrangement links TRBV19 to TRBJ2-5, with D perhaps matching TRBD2 (6 bases). V lost 4 bases and J lost 2, with 17 bases in between. Germline loops: CDR1 LNHDA, CDR2 SQIVND (reference sequence). The CDR3 contains 16 residues. The CDR3: CASSSLGAGPQETQYF. CDR3 DNA sequence: TGTGCCAGTAGTAGCTTGGGAGCGGGCCCTCAAGAGACCCAGTACTTC.

This clone was observed a single time. The chain links TRBV4-1 to TRBJ1-1, with 10 bases identical to TRBD1. The CDR3 is 15 residues long. Germline CDR1 reads MGHRA; CDR2 reads YSYEKL. J was trimmed by 5 bases and V by 4 bases; bases with no gene match: 7. Written as DNA, the CDR3 is TGCGCCAGCAGCCGCTCCGGGACAGGGGAGACTGAAGCTTTCTTT. Protein product: CASSRSGTGETEAFF.

The V gene is TRBV7-9, the J gene TRBJ2-2; D perhaps matches TRBD2 (6 bases). V shed 6 bases and J shed 0 bases, with 11 bases lying between them. CDR3 size: 15 residues. Germline V gene data show CDR1 as SEHNR and CDR2 as FQNEAQ (reference sequence). The CDR3 protein is CASRPGTANTGELFF. The CDR3 DNA is TGTGCCAGCAGGCCGGGGACTGCGAACACCGGGGAGCTGTTTTTT.

This clone was counted only a few times. The rearrangement joins TRBV6-5 to TRBJ1-6; no definite D call. This CDR3 comprises 13 residues. The germline V gene has CDR1 MNHEY and CDR2 SVGAGI. The ends were cut back, 6 bases at V and 5 bases at J, with 8 bases in the middle. The CDR3 reads CASSNINNSPLHF. The CDR3 DNA follows: TGTGCCAGCAGCAACATAAATAATTCACCCCTCCACTTT.

The CDR3, as DNA: TGTGCCAGCAGTCCTCTAACAGCCACCTATGGCTACACCTTC. Residues: CASSPLTATYGYTF. The V gene is TRBV28, the J gene TRBJ1-2; D not certain. The CDR3 is made up of 14 amino acids. Deletions cut 5 bases from V and 4 bases from J, with 14 bases between. Germline CDR1 reads MDHEN; CDR2 reads SYDVKM.

The chain has TRBV12-5 and TRBJ2-2; D is ambiguous. The V gene's germline CDR1 is LGHNT and CDR2 FRNRAP. CDR3 size: 13 residues. V gave up 2 bases and J gave up 4 bases, with 5 bases separating them. CDR3 nucleotides: TGTGCTAGTGGTTTGCTGGCCACCGGGGAGCTGTTTTTT. It codes for CASGLLATGELFF.

The chain uses TRBV28 and TRBJ2-6; TRBD1 might be the D (6 bases). The ends were cut back, 3 bases at V and 4 bases at J, with 13 bases in the middle. The germline V gene has CDR1 MDHEN and CDR2 SYDVKM. This CDR3 comprises 16 residues. CDR3 residues: CASSFWSGAGANVLTF. CDR3 bases: TGTGCCAGCAGTTTCTGGTCAGGGGCCGGGGCCAACGTCCTGACTTTC.

The chain links TRBV11-2 to TRBJ2-7, with D possibly being TRBD1 (6 bases). Germline V gene data show CDR1 as SGHAT and CDR2 as FQNNGV. Trimming removed 5 bases at V and 3 bases at J, with 11 bases between. The CDR3 length is 13 residues. This CDR3 reads CASSLSDSYEQYF. The DNA for the CDR3 is TGTGCCAGCAGCCTCTCGGACAGCTACGAGCAGTACTTC.

This chain joins TRBV6-6 and TRBJ1-4; 7 bases map to TRBD1. Germline V gives CDR1 MNHNY, CDR2 SVGAGI (reference sequence). The CDR3 has 13 residues. With 6 bases clipped from V and 8 bases from J, the junction kept 6 bases outside the gene matches. CDR3 amino acids: CASRQGREEKLFF. CDR3 nucleotide sequence: TGTGCCAGCAGACAGGGGCGGGAGGAAAAACTGTTTTTT.

This chain uses TRBV28 with TRBJ1-4; D possibly corresponds to TRBD1 (5 bases). Germline values: CDR1 MDHEN, CDR2 SYDVKM. This CDR3 spans 12 amino acids. Trimming took off 6 bases at V and 7 bases at J, with 9 bases between the two ends. The CDR3 bases are TGTGCCAGCAGCCCGACAGTTGAAAAACTGTTTTTT. Protein product: CASSPTVEKLFF.

This clone was seen a few times. This rearrangement joins TRBV5-6 to TRBJ1-6, with 9 nucleotides matching TRBD1. Germline values: CDR1 SGHDT, CDR2 YYEEEE. The CDR3 extends over 16 amino acids. J gave up 3 bases and V 4 bases, and 5 bases lay outside the gene matches. CDR3 DNA sequence: TGTGCCAGCAGCATGATGGGACAGGGCTATAATTCACCCCTCCACTTT. Translating it yields CASSMMGQGYNSPLHF.

In its sample, this clone was seen a few times. The genes are TRBV4-1 and TRBJ2-1; D is ambiguous. The germline gives CDR1 MGHRA, CDR2 YSYEKL. CDR3 length: 11 residues. With 4 bases removed from V and 7 bases from J, the gap between germline ends came to 5 bases. For the CDR3, the DNA is TGCGCCAGCAGCCCCGGTAATGAGCAGTTCTTC. This translates into CASSPGNEQFF.

This chain uses TRBV30 with TRBJ2-5; a possible D gene is TRBD1 (7 bases). Germline CDR1 reads GTSNPN; CDR2 reads SVGIG (reference sequence). The CDR3 is made up of 12 amino acids. Trimming shortened V by 2 bases and J by 11 bases, and 15 bases separated the two germline ends. The DNA for the CDR3 is TGTGCCTGGAGTACGCAGGGGGAGGAGCAGTACTTC. It yields the protein CAWSTQGEEQYF.

The chain couples TRBV5-1 to TRBJ1-1; 8 nucleotides line up with TRBD1. V shed 0 bases and J 1 base; nucleotides not matched to a gene: 2. CDR3 size: 15 residues. CDR1 and CDR2 (germline): SGHRS, YFSETQ. The CDR3: CASSLEGQGNTEAFF. The CDR3 region has the DNA TGCGCCAGCAGCTTGGAAGGACAGGGGAACACTGAAGCTTTCTTT.

Here the CDR3 DNA reads TGTGCCAGCAGTACCATTCTAGCGGGGGTGCCGAGCTCCTACAATGAGCAGTTCTTC. It translates to CASSTILAGVPSSYNEQFF. The genes are TRBV2 and TRBJ2-1; 10 bases are shared with TRBD2. Trimming took 5 bases from V and 0 from J; bases not matched to a gene: 13. The length of the CDR3 is 19 residues. Germline V CDR1 and CDR2: SNHLY, FYNNEI.